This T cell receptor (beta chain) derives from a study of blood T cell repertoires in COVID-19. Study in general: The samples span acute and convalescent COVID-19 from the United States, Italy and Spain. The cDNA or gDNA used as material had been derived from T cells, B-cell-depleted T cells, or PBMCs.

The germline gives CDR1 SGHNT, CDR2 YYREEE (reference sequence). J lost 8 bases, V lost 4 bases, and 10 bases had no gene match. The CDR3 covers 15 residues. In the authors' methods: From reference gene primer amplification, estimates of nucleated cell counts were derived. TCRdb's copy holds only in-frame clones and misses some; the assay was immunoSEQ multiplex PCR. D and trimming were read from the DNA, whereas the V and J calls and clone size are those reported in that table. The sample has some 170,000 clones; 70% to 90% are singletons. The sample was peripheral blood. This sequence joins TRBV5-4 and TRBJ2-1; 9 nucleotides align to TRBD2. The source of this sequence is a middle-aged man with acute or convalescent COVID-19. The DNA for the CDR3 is TGTGCCAGCAGCAACCTAGCGGGGAGGGGGGATGAGCAGTTCTTC. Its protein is CASSNLAGRGDEQFF.